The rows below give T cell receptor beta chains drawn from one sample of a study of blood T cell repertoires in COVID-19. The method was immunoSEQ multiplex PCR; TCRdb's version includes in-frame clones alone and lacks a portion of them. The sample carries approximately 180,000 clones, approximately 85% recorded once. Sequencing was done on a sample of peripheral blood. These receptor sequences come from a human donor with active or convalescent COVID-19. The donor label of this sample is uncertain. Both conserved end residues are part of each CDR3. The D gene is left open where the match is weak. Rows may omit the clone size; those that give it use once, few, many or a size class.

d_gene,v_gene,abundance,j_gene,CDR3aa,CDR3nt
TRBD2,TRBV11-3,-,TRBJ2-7,CASSLGAYLAGAGNYEQYF,TGTGCCAGCAGCTTAGGGGCCTATCTCGCGGGAGCGGGAAACTACGAGCAGTACTTC
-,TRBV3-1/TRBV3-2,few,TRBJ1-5,CASSHSGMGNQPQHF,TGTGCCAGCAGCCATTCGGGTATGGGCAATCAGCCCCAGCATTTT
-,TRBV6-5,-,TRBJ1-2,CASTAGPPPYGYTF,TGTGCCAGCACCGCGGGGCCTCCCCCATATGGCTACACCTTC
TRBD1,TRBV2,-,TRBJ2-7,CASSIDRVGWGEQYF,TGTGCCAGCAGTATCGACAGGGTGGGTTGGGGCGAGCAGTACTTC
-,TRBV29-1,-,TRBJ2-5,CSVDHGGETQYF,TGCAGCGTTGACCACGGCGGAGAGACCCAGTACTTC
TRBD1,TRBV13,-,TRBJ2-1,CASSWGQGILRELPDEQFF,TGTGCCAGCAGCTGGGGACAGGGGATCCTCCGGGAGTTACCGGATGAGCAGTTCTTC
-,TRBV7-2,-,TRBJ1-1,CASSPGGGLGTEAFF,TGTGCCAGCAGCCCTGGGGGGGGCCTGGGCACTGAAGCTTTCTTT
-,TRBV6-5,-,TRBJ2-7,CASRSRTVSEQYF,TGTGCCAGCAGATCCCGGACAGTGAGTGAGCAGTACTTC
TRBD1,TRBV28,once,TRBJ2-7,CASSPSDRAGSYEQYF,TGTGCCAGCAGTCCGTCGGACAGGGCTGGATCCTACGAGCAGTACTTC
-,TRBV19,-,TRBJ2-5,CASSISPTGRETQYF,TGTGCCAGTAGTATAAGTCCGACAGGGAGGGAGACCCAGTACTTC
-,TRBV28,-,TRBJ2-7,CASSLSSYEQYF,TGTGCCAGCAGTTTGAGCTCCTACGAGCAGTACTTC
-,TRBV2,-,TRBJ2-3,CASSVLRGDTQYF,TGTGCCAGCAGTGTATTAAGGGGGGATACGCAGTATTTT
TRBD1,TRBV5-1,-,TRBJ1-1,CASSHPGTGGDRLEAFF,TGCGCCAGCAGCCACCCCGGGACAGGGGGCGACAGGCTAGAAGCTTTCTTT
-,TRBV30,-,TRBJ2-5,CAWSSGGVQYF,TGTGCCTGGTCATCGGGGGGCGTCCAGTACTTC
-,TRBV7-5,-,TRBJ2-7,CVRSATPLAGVDGEQYF,TGTGTCAGAAGCGCAACTCCCCTAGCGGGGGTTGACGGCGAGCAGTACTTC
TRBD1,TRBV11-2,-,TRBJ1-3,CASSPRTGSGNTIYF,TGTGCCAGCAGCCCCCGGACAGGGTCGGGAAACACCATATATTTT
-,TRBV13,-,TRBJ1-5,CASSPSTAPGPQHF,TGTGCCAGCAGCCCATCGACAGCCCCGGGGCCCCAGCATTTT
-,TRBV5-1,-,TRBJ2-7,CASSPGGHYEQYF,TGCGCCAGCTCCCCCGGGGGGCATTACGAGCAGTACTTC
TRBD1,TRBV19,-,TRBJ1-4,CASSDRGAATNEKLFF,TGTGCCAGTAGCGACAGGGGCGCTGCAACTAATGAAAAACTGTTTTTT
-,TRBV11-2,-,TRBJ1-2,CASSSIGGRGDYGYTF,TGTGCCAGCAGCTCGATAGGGGGACGGGGTGACTATGGCTACACCTTC
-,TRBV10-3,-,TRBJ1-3,CAITSGGESGNTIYF,TGTGCCATCACCTCGGGGGGGGAGTCTGGAAACACCATATATTTT
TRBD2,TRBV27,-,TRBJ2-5,CANETSLQETQYF,TGTGCCAACGAGACTAGCCTCCAAGAGACCCAGTACTTC
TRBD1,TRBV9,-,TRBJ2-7,CASSAGGTGTYEQYF,TGTGCCAGCAGCGCAGGGGGGACAGGGACCTACGAGCAGTACTTC
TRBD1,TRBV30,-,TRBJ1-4,CAWRQTGGGEKLFF,TGTGCCTGGAGACAAACAGGGGGAGGTGAAAAACTGTTTTTT
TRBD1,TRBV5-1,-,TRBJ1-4,CASSLQGQGIEKLFF,TGCGCCAGCAGCTTGCAGGGACAGGGGATTGAAAAACTGTTTTTT
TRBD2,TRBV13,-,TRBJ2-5,CASSRKLAPWGETQYF,TGTGCCAGCAGCCGAAAACTAGCGCCGTGGGGGGAGACCCAGTACTTC
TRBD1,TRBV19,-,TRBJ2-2,CASSLRPDRDTGELFF,TGTGCCAGTAGTCTACGCCCAGACAGGGACACCGGGGAGCTGTTTTTT
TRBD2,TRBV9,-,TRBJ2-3,CASSVTPGHTASGATDTQYF,TGTGCCAGCAGCGTAACCCCGGGACATACTGCTAGCGGGGCCACAGATACGCAGTATTTT
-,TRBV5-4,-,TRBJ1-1,CASSLALGDLPFF,TGTGCCAGCAGCTTGGCCTTGGGAGACCTGCCTTTCTTT
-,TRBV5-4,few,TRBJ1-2,CASRLEAGNYGYTF,TGTGCCAGCAGGTTGGAGGCGGGTAACTATGGCTACACCTTC
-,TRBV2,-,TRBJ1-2,CASRNPGHGTGYTF,TGTGCCAGCAGGAATCCGGGACACGGTACGGGCTACACCTTC
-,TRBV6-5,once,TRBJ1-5,CASRPWGGNQPQHF,TGTGCCAGCAGGCCGTGGGGCGGCAATCAGCCCCAGCATTTT
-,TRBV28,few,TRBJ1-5,CASSLAQGGNQPQHF,TGTGCCAGCAGTTTAGCTCAGGGTGGCAATCAGCCCCAGCATTTT
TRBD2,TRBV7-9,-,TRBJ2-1,CASPSAGSGGYNEQFF,TGTGCCAGCCCTAGCGCGGGGAGCGGGGGTTACAATGAGCAGTTCTTC
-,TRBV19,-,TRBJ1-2,CASSMAQVLNYGYTF,TGTGCCAGTAGTATGGCGCAGGTCCTTAACTATGGCTACACCTTC
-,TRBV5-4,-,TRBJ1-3,CASSFGMRNTIYF,TGTGCCAGCAGCTTTGGCATGAGAAACACCATATATTTT
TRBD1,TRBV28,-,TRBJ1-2,CASSSGGKGYGYTF,TGTGCCAGCAGTTCAGGGGGCAAGGGCTATGGCTACACCTTC
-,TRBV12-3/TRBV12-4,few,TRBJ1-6,CASSPTDSPLHF,TGTGCCAGCAGTCCCACGGATTCACCCCTCCACTTT